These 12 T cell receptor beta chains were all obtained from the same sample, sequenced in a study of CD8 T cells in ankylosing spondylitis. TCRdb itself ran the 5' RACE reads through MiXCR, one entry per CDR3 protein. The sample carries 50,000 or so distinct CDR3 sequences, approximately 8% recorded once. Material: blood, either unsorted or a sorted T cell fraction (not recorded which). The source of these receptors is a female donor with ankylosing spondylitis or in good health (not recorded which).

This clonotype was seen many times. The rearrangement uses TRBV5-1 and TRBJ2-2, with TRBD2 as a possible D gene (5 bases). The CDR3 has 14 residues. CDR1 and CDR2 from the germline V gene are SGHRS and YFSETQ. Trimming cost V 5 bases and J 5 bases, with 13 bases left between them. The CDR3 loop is CASRTVGLTGELFF. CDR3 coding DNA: TGCGCCAGCAGGACGGTAGGACTGACCGGGGAGCTGTTTTTT. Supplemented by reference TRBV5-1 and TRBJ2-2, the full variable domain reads KAGVTQTPRYLIKTRGQQVTLSCSPISGHRSVSWYQQTPGQGLQFLFEYFSETQRNKGNFPGRFSGRQFSNSRSEMNVSTLELGDSALYLCASRTVGLTGELFFGEGSRLTVL.

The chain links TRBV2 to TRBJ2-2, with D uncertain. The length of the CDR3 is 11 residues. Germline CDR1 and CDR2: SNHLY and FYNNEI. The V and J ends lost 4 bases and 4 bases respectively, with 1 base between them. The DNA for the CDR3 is TGTGCCAGCAGTGCCACCGGGGAGCTGTTTTTT. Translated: CASSATGELFF.

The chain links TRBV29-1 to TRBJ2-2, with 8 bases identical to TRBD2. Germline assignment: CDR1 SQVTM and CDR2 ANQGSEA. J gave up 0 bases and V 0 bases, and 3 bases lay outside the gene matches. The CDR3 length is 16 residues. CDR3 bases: TGCAGCGTTGAAGATAGAGCGGGGGCGAACACCGGGGAGCTGTTTTTT. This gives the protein CSVEDRAGANTGELFF.

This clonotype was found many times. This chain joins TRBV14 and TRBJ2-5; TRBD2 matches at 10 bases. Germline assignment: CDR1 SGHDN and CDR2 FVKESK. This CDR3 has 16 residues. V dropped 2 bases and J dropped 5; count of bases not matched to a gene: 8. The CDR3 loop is CASSQPGTSVLETQYF. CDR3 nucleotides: TGTGCCAGCAGCCAACCCGGGACTAGCGTCTTGGAGACCCAGTACTTC.

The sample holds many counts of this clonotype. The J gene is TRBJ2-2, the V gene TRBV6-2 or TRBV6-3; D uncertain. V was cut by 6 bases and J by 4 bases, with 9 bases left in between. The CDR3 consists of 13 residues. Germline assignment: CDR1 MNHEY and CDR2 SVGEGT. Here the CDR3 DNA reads TGTGCCAGCAGGCAGAAGGGCACCGGGGAGCTGTTTTTT. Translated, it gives CASRQKGTGELFF.

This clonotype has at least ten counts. The CDR3 sequence is CSVKTGTVNTEAFF. The DNA for the CDR3 is TGCAGCGTTAAGACAGGGACGGTGAACACTGAAGCTTTCTTT. This chain joins TRBV29-1 and TRBJ1-1; 7 positions match TRBD1. Germline CDR1 SQVTM, CDR2 ANQGSEA. Trimming at V came to 5 bases and at J to 0 bases, leaving 6 bases not matched to a gene. The CDR3 is 14 residues long.

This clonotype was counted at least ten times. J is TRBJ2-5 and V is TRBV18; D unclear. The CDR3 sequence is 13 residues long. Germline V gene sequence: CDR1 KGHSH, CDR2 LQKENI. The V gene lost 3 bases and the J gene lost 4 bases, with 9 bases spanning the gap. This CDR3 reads CASSPPSRETQYF. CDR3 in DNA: TGTGCCAGCTCACCCCCTTCAAGAGAGACCCAGTACTTC.

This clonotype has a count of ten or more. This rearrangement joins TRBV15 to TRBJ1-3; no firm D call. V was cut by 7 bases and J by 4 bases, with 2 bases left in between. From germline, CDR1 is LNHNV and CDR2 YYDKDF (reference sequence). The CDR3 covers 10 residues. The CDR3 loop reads CATIGNTIYF. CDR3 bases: TGTGCCACCATAGGAAACACCATATATTTT.

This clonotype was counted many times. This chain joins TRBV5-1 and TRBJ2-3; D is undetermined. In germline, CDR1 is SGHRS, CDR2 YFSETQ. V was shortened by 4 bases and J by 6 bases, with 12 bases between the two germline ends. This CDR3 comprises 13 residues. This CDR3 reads CASSPQSADTQYF. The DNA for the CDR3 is TGCGCCAGCAGCCCGCAGTCGGCCGATACGCAGTATTTT.

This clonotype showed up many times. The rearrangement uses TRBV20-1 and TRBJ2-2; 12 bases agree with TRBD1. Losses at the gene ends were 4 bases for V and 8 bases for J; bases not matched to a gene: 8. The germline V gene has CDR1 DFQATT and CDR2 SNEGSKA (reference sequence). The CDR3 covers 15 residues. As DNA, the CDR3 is TGCAGTGCTACATCGGGACAGGGGGCCGTTGGGGAGCTGTTTTTT. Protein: CSATSGQGAVGELFF.

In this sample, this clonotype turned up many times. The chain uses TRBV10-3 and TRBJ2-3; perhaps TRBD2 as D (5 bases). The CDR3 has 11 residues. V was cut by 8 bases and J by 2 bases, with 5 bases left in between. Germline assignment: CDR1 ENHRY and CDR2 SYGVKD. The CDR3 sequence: CAIRDTDTQYF. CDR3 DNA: TGTGCCATCCGGGACACAGATACGCAGTATTTT.

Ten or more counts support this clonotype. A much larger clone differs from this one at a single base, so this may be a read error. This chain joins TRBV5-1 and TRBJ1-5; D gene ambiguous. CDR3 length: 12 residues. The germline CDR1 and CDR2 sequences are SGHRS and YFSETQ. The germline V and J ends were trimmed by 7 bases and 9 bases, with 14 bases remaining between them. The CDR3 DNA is TGCGCCAGCGCCCCGGCAGGTTGGCCCCAGCATTTT. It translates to CASAPAGWPQHF.